These 28 T cell receptor beta chains originate from one sample sequenced in a study of cytomegalovirus exposure and HLA in healthy donors. Both 60 Vbeta primers and 13 Jbeta primers went into the PCR. Measured with immunoSEQ multiplex PCR; TCRdb has only the in-frame clones, and not every one. Found here are 100,000 to 150,000 clones, roughly 66% of them singletons; the top ten hold around 4.8%. The sequencing sample was made of PBMCs. The origin of the receptors is a man between 60 and 75 years old in good health and CMV-seropositive.

This clone was seen just once. The chain uses TRBV15 and TRBJ1-5; D perhaps matches TRBD1 (6 bases). The CDR3 runs to 13 residues. Germline loops: CDR1 LNHNV, CDR2 YYDKDF (reference sequence). Trimming shortened V by 4 bases and J by 2 bases, and 6 bases separated the two germline ends. CDR3 residues: CATSTGGNQPQHF. CDR3 bases: TGTGCCACCAGCACAGGGGGCAATCAGCCCCAGCATTTT.

The rearrangement uses TRBV28 and TRBJ1-1; 9 bases agree with TRBD1. The trim removed 6 bases at V and 9 bases at J, leaving 14 bases unmatched. This CDR3 has 15 amino acids. Germline CDR1 MDHEN, CDR2 SYDVKM. CDR3 coding DNA: TGTGCCAGCAGCCAAATAGCGGGGGGACAGGGAAAAGCTTTCTTT. Translation gives CASSQIAGGQGKAFF. Using reference TRBV28 and TRBJ1-1 for the parts outside the CDR3, the full variable domain is DVKVTQSSRYLVKRTGEKVFLECVQDMDHENMFWYRQDPGLGLRLIYFSYDVKMKEKGDIPEGYSVSREKKERFSLILESASTNQTSMYLCASSQIAGGQGKAFFGQGTRLTVV.

Only one count was recorded for this clone. V usage is TRBV27 and J usage is TRBJ2-7; TRBD1 agrees at 7 bases. CDR3 size: 14 residues. Per the germline V gene, CDR1 is MNHEY and CDR2 is SMNVEV (reference sequence). V trimming: 6 bases; J trimming: 0 bases; junction bases outside the gene matches: 5. CDR3 sequence (DNA): TGTGCCAGCAGAGCCGGGACAGCCTCCTACGAGCAGTACTTC. Translating it yields CASRAGTASYEQYF.

V and J are TRBV19 and TRBJ1-1; D is unclear. The CDR3 extends over 13 amino acids. CDR1 is LNHDA and CDR2 is SQIVND in the germline V gene (reference sequence). V dropped 4 bases and J dropped 0 bases, with 6 bases sitting between them. In nucleotides, the CDR3 is TGTGCCAGTAGTAGGGCTTTGAACACTGAAGCTTTCTTT. This encodes CASSRALNTEAFF.

This clone was detected a few times. V gene TRBV10-2 combines with J gene TRBJ2-7; unclear D gene. The ends were cut back, 6 bases at V and 2 bases at J, with 8 bases in the middle. The germline V gene encodes CDR1 WSHSY and CDR2 SAAADI. The CDR3 length is 12 residues. CDR3 in amino acids: CASSRSTYEQYF. CDR3 in DNA: TGCGCCAGCAGCCGGAGTACCTACGAGCAGTACTTC.

This rearrangement joins TRBV12-1 to TRBJ2-3; the D segment call TRBD2 is taken from the table without a DNA check. TRBV12-1 is a pseudogene locus. CDR3 length equals 16 residues. The CDR3 region is CASSFPPGLATDTQYF. The DNA for the CDR3 is TGTGCCAGCAGCTTCCCTCCGGGACTAGCGACAGATACGCAGTATTTT.

This clone has just a few counts. This chain uses TRBV6-1 with TRBJ1-2, with TRBD1 identical over 7 bases. Germline-derived CDR1 and CDR2 are MNHNS and SASEGT. J gave up 8 bases and V 3 bases, and 6 bases lay outside the gene matches. CDR3 length: 13 amino acids. CDR3 coding DNA: TGTGCCAGCAGTGACCCAGGGGGAAGGGGCTACACCTTC. Translated, it gives CASSDPGGRGYTF.

The chain combines TRBV5-1 with TRBJ1-2; TRBD1 aligns across 8 bases. Germline lookup yields CDR1 SGHRS and CDR2 YFSETQ. The V and J ends lost 3 bases and 8 bases, in that order; junction bases with no gene match: 6. This CDR3 spans 13 amino acids. The CDR3 region is CASSSGQGGGYTF. For the CDR3, the DNA is TGCGCCAGCAGCTCTGGACAGGGAGGGGGCTACACCTTC. The whole variable domain, filled in from reference TRBV5-1 and TRBJ1-2, reads KAGVTQTPRYLIKTRGQQVTLSCSPISGHRSVSWYQQTPGQGLQFLFEYFSETQRNKGNFPGRFSGRQFSNSRSEMNVSTLELGDSALYLCASSSGQGGGYTFGSGTRLTVV.

This clone was seen just once. The V and J genes are TRBV19 and TRBJ2-3; 8 bases are shared with TRBD2. The junction had 2 bases not matched to a gene; V was cut back by 3 bases and J by 0 bases. The CDR3 length is 15 residues. Germline CDR1 reads LNHDA; CDR2 reads SQIVND (reference sequence). The DNA for the CDR3 is TGTGCCAGTAGTATGGAGCGGGGGAGCACAGATACGCAGTATTTT. As protein: CASSMERGSTDTQYF.

The J gene is TRBJ1-2, the V gene TRBV5-4; no clear D. The V end was cut by 0 bases, the J end by 7 bases, with 10 bases between. Per the germline V gene, CDR1 is SGHNT and CDR2 is YYREEE (reference sequence). The CDR3 has 13 residues. This CDR3 reads CASSLAGSGGYTF. The CDR3 coding sequence is TGTGCCAGCAGCTTGGCCGGGAGTGGTGGCTACACCTTC.

In its sample, this clone was seen once. V usage is TRBV7-2 and J usage is TRBJ1-4; 11 bases line up with TRBD1. The length of the CDR3 is 14 residues. After removal of 5 bases from V and 11 bases from J, the junction contained 7 bases not matched to a gene. In germline, CDR1 is SGHTA, CDR2 FQGNSA. The CDR3: CASSRPGTGGKLFF. In nucleotides, the CDR3 is TGTGCCAGCAGCCGTCCCGGGACAGGGGGGAAACTGTTTTTT.

V gene TRBV19 combines with J gene TRBJ2-2; D perhaps matches TRBD2 (6 bases). CDR3 length: 16 amino acids. Trimming took off 6 bases at V and 4 bases at J, with 18 bases between the two ends. Germline lookup yields CDR1 LNHDA and CDR2 SQIVND (reference sequence). CDR3 coding DNA: TGTGCCAGTAGGGATCTAGCGACCCGAGGCACCGGGGAGCTGTTTTTT. This sequence encodes CASRDLATRGTGELFF.

This chain connects TRBV9 to TRBJ1-2; D call uncertain. In germline, CDR1 is SGDLS, CDR2 YYNGEE. V lost 0 bases to trimming and J lost 0 bases, with 15 bases between them. This CDR3 is 17 amino acids long. CDR3 DNA sequence: TGTGCCAGCAGCGTAGTGGGAGGGCCGACCACTAACTATGGCTACACCTTC. Translated: CASSVVGGPTTNYGYTF.

The chain combines TRBV14 with TRBJ1-6; D is uncertain. The CDR3 sequence is 12 residues long. Trimming took off 8 bases at V and 7 bases at J, with 9 bases between the two ends. CDR1 is SGHDN, CDR2 FVKESK, per germline. This CDR3 is CASARVNSPLHF. In DNA, the CDR3 is TGTGCCAGCGCTCGGGTAAATTCACCCCTCCACTTT. The entire variable domain, with the rest obtained from reference TRBV14 and TRBJ1-6, is as follows: EAGVTQFPSHSVIEKGQTVTLRCDPISGHDNLYWYRRVMGKEIKFLLHFVKESKQDESGMPNNRFLAERTGGTYSTLKVQPAELEDSGVYFCASARVNSPLHFGNGTRLTVT.

This rearrangement joins TRBV28 to TRBJ1-5, with D perhaps TRBD1 (6 bases). Trimming removed 6 bases from V and 2 bases from J, with 17 bases in between. Per the germline V gene, CDR1 is MDHEN and CDR2 is SYDVKM. CDR3 length equals 16 residues. The CDR3 loop reads CASRSGARPGNQPQHF. CDR3 nucleotides: TGTGCCAGCAGGTCAGGGGCGAGGCCAGGCAATCAGCCCCAGCATTTT.

This chain uses TRBV18 with TRBJ2-2; the D is unclear. The V gene's germline CDR1 is KGHSH and CDR2 LQKENI. This CDR3 contains 15 residues. V dropped 1 base and J dropped 4 bases, with 10 bases sitting between them. The DNA for the CDR3 is TGTGCCAGCTCACCACGCCGACAAGGCACCGGGGAGCTGTTTTTT. This encodes CASSPRRQGTGELFF.

The chain links TRBV4-1 to TRBJ1-2; a possible D gene is TRBD1 (5 bases). CDR1 is MGHRA and CDR2 is YSYEKL in the germline V gene. V lost 4 bases and J 6 bases, leaving 21 bases between the germline ends. This CDR3 has 16 residues. The CDR3 coding sequence is TGCGCCAGCAGCCCAATGATCCCGACCCTAGGGGATGGCTACACCTTC. Encoded protein: CASSPMIPTLGDGYTF.

The chain is built from TRBV11-3 and TRBJ2-6; TRBD1 might be the D (5 bases). Trimming removed 5 bases from V and 0 bases from J, with 20 bases in between. Germline CDR1 is SGHNT and CDR2 is YENEEA. This CDR3 region has 19 residues. The DNA of the CDR3 is TGTGCCAGCAGCCGGCAAGCGACAGCTTCTGTCTCTGGGGCCAACGTCCTGACTTTC. It yields the protein CASSRQATASVSGANVLTF.

The chain recombines TRBV4-1 with TRBJ1-4; the match to TRBD1 covers 9 bases. Trimming took 3 bases from V and 6 from J; bases not matched to a gene: 8. The CDR3 loop spans 16 amino acids. In germline, CDR1 is MGHRA, CDR2 YSYEKL. The CDR3 region is CASSHHGQGIDEKLFF. CDR3 sequence (DNA): TGCGCCAGCAGCCATCACGGACAGGGGATTGATGAAAAACTGTTTTTT.

This chain connects TRBV5-4 to TRBJ2-7, with D possibly TRBD2 on 6 matching bases. The V end lost 0 bases, the J end lost 3 bases, and 16 bases lay between the germline ends. CDR1 and CDR2 from the germline V gene are SGHNT and YYREEE (reference sequence). CDR3 length: 16 amino acids. CDR3 loop: CASSLGPTGLRYEQYF. The DNA of the CDR3 is TGTGCCAGCAGCTTGGGACCTACGGGACTTCGCTACGAGCAGTACTTC.

V is TRBV6-5 and J is TRBJ1-3; tentatively, D is TRBD1 (5 bases). The V end was cut by 2 bases, the J end by 3 bases, with 8 bases between. Germline lookup yields CDR1 MNHEY and CDR2 SVGAGI. The CDR3 extends over 14 amino acids. The CDR3, as DNA: TGTGCCAGCAGTTACCCGGGGGATGGAAACACCATATATTTT. Its translation: CASSYPGDGNTIYF.

The chain uses TRBV19 and TRBJ1-5; TRBD1 matches 8 bases. The CDR3 has 16 amino acids. Germline values: CDR1 LNHDA, CDR2 SQIVND (reference sequence). V shed 3 bases and J 2 bases; nucleotides not matched to a gene: 6. The CDR3 is CASSIGGQGGNQPQHF. The DNA of the CDR3 is TGTGCCAGTAGTATCGGTGGACAGGGAGGCAATCAGCCCCAGCATTTT.

The rearrangement links TRBV10-3 to TRBJ2-2; D perhaps matches TRBD2 (7 bases). Germline V gives CDR1 ENHRY, CDR2 SYGVKD. V was cut by 5 bases and J by 5 bases, with 12 bases left in between. The CDR3 sequence is 14 residues long. In DNA, the CDR3 is TGTGCCATCAGTAGGGGGGGGGTGACCGGGGAGCTGTTTTTT. Translating it yields CAISRGGVTGELFF.

The chain combines TRBV7-3 with TRBJ2-6; no firm D call. The CDR3 has 15 residues. Germline V gene lookup returns CDR1 SGHTA and CDR2 FQGTGA. V lost 2 bases and J lost 1, with 6 bases in between. The CDR3 region has the DNA TGTGCCAGCAGCTTATCCGGGTCTGGGGCCAACGTCCTGACTTTC. It translates to CASSLSGSGANVLTF.

This rearrangement joins TRBV2 to TRBJ2-5; the match to TRBD2 covers 8 bases. V shed 6 bases, J shed 5 bases, and the junction held 8 bases outside the gene matches. Germline lookup yields CDR1 SNHLY and CDR2 FYNNEI. The CDR3 is 14 residues long. The CDR3 sequence: CASRLTGGPETQYF. The CDR3 nucleotides are TGTGCCAGCAGATTAACGGGGGGGCCGGAGACCCAGTACTTC. Full variable domain (remainder filled in from reference TRBV2 and TRBJ2-5): EPEVTQTPSHQVTQMGQEVILRCVPISNHLYFYWYRQILGQKVEFLVSFYNNEISEKSEIFDDQFSVERPDGSNFTLKIRSTKLEDSAMYFCASRLTGGPETQYFGPGTRLLVL.

This rearrangement joins TRBV28 to TRBJ1-1; no firm D call. The CDR3 consists of 17 residues. Trimming stripped 1 base from V and 0 bases from J, with 15 bases between. Germline V lookup: CDR1 MDHEN, CDR2 SYDVKM. CDR3 coding DNA: TGTGCCAGCAGTTTATTAAGTGGCGGATCCTTGAACACTGAAGCTTTCTTT. Translating gives CASSLLSGGSLNTEAFF.

In this sample, this clone turned up a few times. The V call is TRBV5-4, the J call TRBJ2-5; D is perhaps TRBD2 (5 bases). V was shortened by 4 bases and J by 0 bases, with 10 bases between the two germline ends. This CDR3 is 14 amino acids long. The V gene's germline CDR1 is SGHNT and CDR2 YYREEE (reference sequence). CDR3: CASSRDGYQETQYF. CDR3 nucleotides: TGTGCCAGCAGCCGGGATGGCTACCAAGAGACCCAGTACTTC.

As regards this clone: Mismatch with germline at one junction end may stem from a read error. The chain is built from TRBV7-7 and TRBJ2-2; possibly TRBD1 for D (5 bases). This CDR3 is 14 amino acids long. Germline V gives CDR1 SSHAT, CDR2 FNYEAQ (reference sequence). This CDR3 reads CASSLNRGDGELFF. CDR3 in DNA: TGTGCTAGCAGCTTAAATAGGGGTGACGGGGAGCTGTTTTTT.